This is a list of T cell receptor beta chains from one sample in a study of identical twins. TCRdb used MiXCR to reprocess the 5' RACE reads, holding one entry per CDR3 protein. The sample consists of 250,000 or so distinct CDR3 sequences, 7% to 8.5% of them appearing once. The same data also went into a second study, on yellow fever vaccine responses in identical twins.

Sequencing used CD8+ T cells sorted from blood. These receptors came from a woman between 18 and 30 years old in good health. Each CDR3 is given with its conserved first and last residue. Fields, in order: V gene, J gene, D gene, clone size, CDR3 DNA, CDR3 protein. A D gene is named only where the DNA matches it firmly. Size is stated for part of the rows, as once, few or many counts, or as a class when the clone is expanded.

v_call: TRBV3-1
j_call: TRBJ2-7
d_call: NA
clone_size: NA
cdr3_nt: TGTGCCAGCAGCCAATTTGACAGCTCCTACGAGCAGTACTTC
cdr3_aa: CASSQFDSSYEQYF

v_call: TRBV29-1
j_call: TRBJ2-7
d_call: TRBD1
clone_size: NA
cdr3_nt: TGCAGCATCAATTACCCCGGACAGGGGAATACCTACGAGCAGTACTTC
cdr3_aa: CSINYPGQGNTYEQYF

v_call: TRBV5-6
j_call: TRBJ2-7
d_call: NA
clone_size: NA
cdr3_nt: TGTGCCAGCAGCTTGGGTCTGTCACCCTACGAGCAGTACTTC
cdr3_aa: CASSLGLSPYEQYF

v_call: TRBV19
j_call: TRBJ1-2
d_call: NA
clone_size: NA
cdr3_nt: TGTGCCAGTGGCGGACAGACAGTTAACTATGGCTACACCTTC
cdr3_aa: CASGGQTVNYGYTF

v_call: TRBV5-1
j_call: TRBJ2-2
d_call: NA
clone_size: many
cdr3_nt: TGCGCCAGCAGCCCTTACCCCGGGGAGCTGTTTTTT
cdr3_aa: CASSPYPGELFF

v_call: TRBV29-1
j_call: TRBJ2-1
d_call: TRBD1
clone_size: many
cdr3_nt: TGCAGCGTTGATTACCGGGACAGGCTTTACAATGAGCAGTTCTTC
cdr3_aa: CSVDYRDRLYNEQFF

v_call: TRBV27
j_call: TRBJ2-1
d_call: NA
clone_size: many
cdr3_nt: TGTGCCAGCAGTCGGACAGATTACAATGAGCAGTTCTTC
cdr3_aa: CASSRTDYNEQFF

v_call: TRBV4-1
j_call: TRBJ1-5
d_call: NA
clone_size: many
cdr3_nt: TGCGCCAGCAGCCAAGTGCCGGTAGATCAGCCCCAGCATTTT
cdr3_aa: CASSQVPVDQPQHF

v_call: TRBV7-9
j_call: TRBJ2-1
d_call: TRBD2
clone_size: many
cdr3_nt: TGTGCCAGCAGCCCGCCGACTAGCGGGATGAGGTCGAATGAGCAGTTCTTC
cdr3_aa: CASSPPTSGMRSNEQFF

v_call: TRBV12-3/TRBV12-4
j_call: TRBJ2-7
d_call: NA
clone_size: NA
cdr3_nt: TGTGCCAGCACTTTCGGTCACCGCGGGAACGAGCAGTACTTC
cdr3_aa: CASTFGHRGNEQYF

v_call: TRBV20-1
j_call: TRBJ2-1
d_call: NA
clone_size: few
cdr3_nt: TGCAGTGCTAGTGCCGGGGACACCATCAAAGGCTCCTACAATGAGCAGTTCTTC
cdr3_aa: CSASAGDTIKGSYNEQFF

v_call: TRBV7-9
j_call: TRBJ1-1
d_call: NA
clone_size: NA
cdr3_nt: TGTGCCAGCAGGTCAATGGGCACTGAAGCTTTCTTT
cdr3_aa: CASRSMGTEAFF

v_call: TRBV2
j_call: TRBJ2-7
d_call: NA
clone_size: few
cdr3_nt: TGTGCCTGGTCTGGGGGCAGTCCCCTCGAGCAGTACTTC
cdr3_aa: CAWSGGSPLEQYF

v_call: TRBV3-1
j_call: TRBJ1-1
d_call: NA
clone_size: NA
cdr3_nt: TGTGCCAGCAGCCAACTACGGAGATTTAACACTGAAGCTTTCTTT
cdr3_aa: CASSQLRRFNTEAFF

v_call: TRBV6-4
j_call: TRBJ2-3
d_call: NA
clone_size: NA
cdr3_nt: TGTGCCAGCAGTGACAAAGGAAGCACAGATACGCAGTATTTT
cdr3_aa: CASSDKGSTDTQYF

v_call: TRBV10-3
j_call: TRBJ2-1
d_call: TRBD2
clone_size: few
cdr3_nt: TGTGCCATCAGTGGGGAACTAGCGGGGGCGCCCCAAAGCTCCTACAATGAGCAGTTCTTC
cdr3_aa: CAISGELAGAPQSSYNEQFF

v_call: TRBV7-8
j_call: TRBJ2-5
d_call: NA
clone_size: NA
cdr3_nt: TGTGCCAGCAGCTTAGCGCCGCGTTCAGAGACCCAGTACTTC
cdr3_aa: CASSLAPRSETQYF

v_call: TRBV13
j_call: TRBJ2-7
d_call: NA
clone_size: few
cdr3_nt: TGTGCCAGCAGCTTAGAACGGTCTGGAAGCGTCCACGAGCAGTACTTC
cdr3_aa: CASSLERSGSVHEQYF

v_call: TRBV24-1
j_call: TRBJ2-3
d_call: NA
clone_size: NA
cdr3_nt: TGTGCCACCAGTGATCCCGACAACACAGATACGCAGTATTTT
cdr3_aa: CATSDPDNTDTQYF

v_call: TRBV7-2
j_call: TRBJ2-1
d_call: NA
clone_size: NA
cdr3_nt: TGTGCCAGCACCCGCCGGTCTCAAAATGAGCAGTTCTTC
cdr3_aa: CASTRRSQNEQFF

v_call: TRBV2
j_call: TRBJ2-2
d_call: NA
clone_size: few
cdr3_nt: TGTGCCAGCATCCTTTCGGTAGCAGCGGCCGGGGAGCTGTTTTTT
cdr3_aa: CASILSVAAAGELFF

v_call: TRBV20-1
j_call: TRBJ2-1
d_call: TRBD2
clone_size: many
cdr3_nt: TGCAGTGCTTCCCCGAGGCCTAGCGGAACCTACAATGAGCAGTTCTTC
cdr3_aa: CSASPRPSGTYNEQFF

v_call: TRBV12-3/TRBV12-4
j_call: TRBJ2-7
d_call: TRBD2
clone_size: few
cdr3_nt: TGTGCCAGCAGTTCCAGGGGGACTAGCGGATCCTACGAGCAGTACTTC
cdr3_aa: CASSSRGTSGSYEQYF

v_call: TRBV7-9
j_call: TRBJ2-7
d_call: NA
clone_size: NA
cdr3_nt: TGTGCCAGCACCAAAACCGGGGGATACGGGCAGTACTTC
cdr3_aa: CASTKTGGYGQYF

v_call: TRBV11-2
j_call: TRBJ2-2
d_call: NA
clone_size: NA
cdr3_nt: TGTGCCAGCAGCTTAGACCCGGGGACCCGGGAGCTGTTTTTT
cdr3_aa: CASSLDPGTRELFF

v_call: TRBV20-1
j_call: TRBJ2-4
d_call: NA
clone_size: many
cdr3_nt: TGCAGTGCTAGAGATCTTGGGCAGGGCAGCCGCCTAGCCAAAAACATTCAGTACTTC
cdr3_aa: CSARDLGQGSRLAKNIQYF

v_call: TRBV6-1
j_call: TRBJ2-5
d_call: TRBD1
clone_size: few
cdr3_nt: TGTGCCAGCTCCAGGACAGGGGGCAGTCAAGAGACCCAGTACTTC
cdr3_aa: CASSRTGGSQETQYF

v_call: TRBV14
j_call: TRBJ2-7
d_call: NA
clone_size: NA
cdr3_nt: TGTGCCAGCAGCCAACCGTGGCAGGGATCCTACGAGCAGTACTTC
cdr3_aa: CASSQPWQGSYEQYF

v_call: TRBV20-1
j_call: TRBJ2-7
d_call: NA
clone_size: NA
cdr3_nt: TGCAGTGCTAGAGAGGGGTACGAGCAGTACTTC
cdr3_aa: CSAREGYEQYF

v_call: TRBV20-1
j_call: TRBJ2-1
d_call: TRBD2
clone_size: few
cdr3_nt: TGCAGTGCTAGAGCCCCTGGACGGGGGGGCCTTGAGGATGAGCAGTTCTTC
cdr3_aa: CSARAPGRGGLEDEQFF

v_call: TRBV4-1
j_call: TRBJ2-1
d_call: NA
clone_size: few
cdr3_nt: TGCGCCAGCAGCCAGGGGACGGCAGACAATGAGCAGTTCTTC
cdr3_aa: CASSQGTADNEQFF

v_call: TRBV5-1
j_call: TRBJ2-1
d_call: TRBD2
clone_size: few
cdr3_nt: TGCGCCAGCAGCTTGGCCGGACTAGCGGGAGTAGGGGTCGCGCGTCTAAATGAGCAGTTCTTC
cdr3_aa: CASSLAGLAGVGVARLNEQFF

v_call: TRBV5-1
j_call: TRBJ2-2
d_call: NA
clone_size: many
cdr3_nt: TGCGCCAGCAGCTTGGCTCAGGGCCGGAGCACCGGGGAGCTGTTTTTT
cdr3_aa: CASSLAQGRSTGELFF

v_call: TRBV7-9
j_call: TRBJ2-1
d_call: TRBD2
clone_size: many
cdr3_nt: TGTGCCAGCAGCAGACTAGCGGGAGGCAATGAGCAGTTCTTC
cdr3_aa: CASSRLAGGNEQFF

v_call: TRBV5-1
j_call: TRBJ2-5
d_call: NA
clone_size: few
cdr3_nt: TGCGCCAGCAGCTTGTCTAGGGTTCAAGAGACCCAGTACTTC
cdr3_aa: CASSLSRVQETQYF

v_call: TRBV5-1
j_call: TRBJ1-1
d_call: TRBD1
clone_size: many
cdr3_nt: TGCGCCAGCAGCGAAACGACAGGGGATAGTGGGAACACTGAAGCTTTCTTT
cdr3_aa: CASSETTGDSGNTEAFF

v_call: TRBV12-3/TRBV12-4
j_call: TRBJ2-6
d_call: NA
clone_size: few
cdr3_nt: TGTGCCAGACGAACGGGGCAGGACCACTCTGGGGCCAACGTCCTGACTTTC
cdr3_aa: CARRTGQDHSGANVLTF

v_call: TRBV5-6
j_call: TRBJ2-7
d_call: TRBD1
clone_size: NA
cdr3_nt: TGTGCCAGCAGCTCGACAGGGGTCTCCTACGAGCAGTACTTC
cdr3_aa: CASSSTGVSYEQYF

v_call: TRBV7-9
j_call: TRBJ2-2
d_call: NA
clone_size: few
cdr3_nt: TGTGCCAGCAGATATGACAGCCACACCACCGGGGAGCTGTTTTTT
cdr3_aa: CASRYDSHTTGELFF

v_call: TRBV12-3/TRBV12-4
j_call: TRBJ1-1
d_call: NA
clone_size: many
cdr3_nt: TGTGCCAGCAGTTTATGGGCAGCCTCCGGGACTTTCTTT
cdr3_aa: CASSLWAASGTFF

v_call: TRBV7-6
j_call: TRBJ2-2
d_call: TRBD1
clone_size: few
cdr3_nt: TGTGCCAGCAGCTTACAGAGACCGGCCTTAGGACAGGGGACCGGGGAGCTGTTTTTT
cdr3_aa: CASSLQRPALGQGTGELFF

v_call: TRBV7-9
j_call: TRBJ1-1
d_call: NA
clone_size: NA
cdr3_nt: TGTGCCAGCAGCTTAGCCGCCAGAGCTTTCTTT
cdr3_aa: CASSLAARAFF

v_call: TRBV24-1
j_call: TRBJ2-1
d_call: NA
clone_size: many
cdr3_nt: TGTGCCACCAGTGAGGGTACAGGTGAGCAGTTCTTC
cdr3_aa: CATSEGTGEQFF

v_call: TRBV6-1
j_call: TRBJ2-1
d_call: NA
clone_size: many
cdr3_nt: TGTGCCAGCACCCTTCGGGCCTTCCGGGATGAGCAGTTCTTC
cdr3_aa: CASTLRAFRDEQFF

v_call: TRBV27
j_call: TRBJ2-7
d_call: NA
clone_size: NA
cdr3_nt: TGTGCCAGCAGCCCGGACTTTTTAGGGTCCTACGAGCAGTACTTC
cdr3_aa: CASSPDFLGSYEQYF

v_call: TRBV6-5
j_call: TRBJ1-1
d_call: NA
clone_size: many
cdr3_nt: TGTGCCAGCAGTTACTCGGTGAACACTGAAGCTTTCTTT
cdr3_aa: CASSYSVNTEAFF

v_call: TRBV20-1
j_call: TRBJ1-2
d_call: NA
clone_size: NA
cdr3_nt: TGCAGTGCTAGAGAATCATCATTGAGGGGAGCTTACGGCTACACCTTC
cdr3_aa: CSARESSLRGAYGYTF

v_call: TRBV6-5
j_call: TRBJ2-3
d_call: TRBD2
clone_size: NA
cdr3_nt: TGTGCCAGCAGTTACGAAGCGGGGGGGCTCGCAGATACGCAGTATTTT
cdr3_aa: CASSYEAGGLADTQYF

v_call: TRBV14
j_call: TRBJ2-1
d_call: NA
clone_size: few
cdr3_nt: TGTGCCAGCAGCCAAGCGGGGGCCTACAATGAGCAGTTCTTC
cdr3_aa: CASSQAGAYNEQFF

v_call: TRBV5-5
j_call: TRBJ1-2
d_call: TRBD1
clone_size: many
cdr3_nt: TGTGCCAGCAGCGAGGACAGGTCCTATGGCTACACCTTC
cdr3_aa: CASSEDRSYGYTF

v_call: TRBV20-1
j_call: TRBJ2-7
d_call: TRBD1
clone_size: NA
cdr3_nt: TGCAGTGCTAGAGAATTGTCACAGGGGGCTGGAGAGCAGTACTTC
cdr3_aa: CSARELSQGAGEQYF

v_call: TRBV28
j_call: TRBJ2-1
d_call: NA
clone_size: many
cdr3_nt: TGTGCCAGCAGTTTTGGTGCCCGAAGCTCCTACAATGAGCAGTTCTTC
cdr3_aa: CASSFGARSSYNEQFF

v_call: TRBV5-1
j_call: TRBJ2-3
d_call: TRBD2
clone_size: few
cdr3_nt: TGCGCCAGCAGCTGGCCCGGGACTAGCGGGGGTCCCCGGATCACAGATACGCAGTATTTT
cdr3_aa: CASSWPGTSGGPRITDTQYF